Listed below are T cell receptor beta chains from one sample, sequenced in a study of spatial heterogeneity in lung cancer. Via MiXCR, TCRdb re-called the 5' RACE reads, giving one row per CDR3 protein. Among about 50,000 distinct CDR3 sequences listed, 6% to 9.5% were seen once. The specimen comprised PBMCs, sampled at surgery. Source of these receptors: a female donor with early-stage non-small cell lung cancer. Both conserved end residues are part of each CDR3. Fields, in order: CDR3 length, J gene, D gene, clone size, V gene, CDR3 protein, CDR3 DNA. A D gene is named only where the DNA matches it firmly. Size is stated for part of the rows, as once, few or many counts, or as a class when the clone is expanded.

len: 15
j_gene: TRBJ2-1
d_gene: TRBD2
abundance: few
v_gene: TRBV19
CDR3aa: CASSIGSGGYNEQFF
CDR3nt: TGTGCCAGTAGTATAGGTAGCGGGGGCTACAATGAGCAGTTCTTC

len: 12
j_gene: TRBJ2-1
d_gene: .
abundance: many
v_gene: TRBV19
CDR3aa: CASSPGGGEQFF
CDR3nt: TGTGCCAGTAGTCCCGGAGGGGGTGAGCAGTTCTTC

len: 14
j_gene: TRBJ2-7
d_gene: .
abundance: .
v_gene: TRBV5-4
CDR3aa: CASSLWGRSYEQYF
CDR3nt: TGTGCCAGCAGCTTGTGGGGGAGATCCTACGAGCAGTACTTC

len: 15
j_gene: TRBJ2-1
d_gene: TRBD1
abundance: few
v_gene: TRBV15
CDR3aa: CATSSPGTGINEQFF
CDR3nt: TGTGCCACCAGCAGCCCCGGGACAGGGATCAATGAGCAGTTCTTC

len: 14
j_gene: TRBJ2-5
d_gene: TRBD2
abundance: many
v_gene: TRBV7-2
CDR3aa: CASSHSGGEETQYF
CDR3nt: TGTGCCAGCAGCCATAGCGGGGGGGAAGAGACCCAGTACTTC

len: 15
j_gene: TRBJ1-6
d_gene: .
abundance: many
v_gene: TRBV7-2
CDR3aa: CASSLDRASNSPLHF
CDR3nt: TGTGCCAGCAGCTTGGACCGGGCTAGTAATTCACCCCTCCACTTT

len: 16
j_gene: TRBJ2-2
d_gene: TRBD2
abundance: many
v_gene: TRBV24-1
CDR3aa: CATSDPIGGRTGELFF
CDR3nt: TGTGCCACCAGTGACCCGATCGGGGGGAGGACCGGGGAGCTGTTTTTT

len: 15
j_gene: TRBJ2-7
d_gene: TRBD2
abundance: many
v_gene: TRBV6-5
CDR3aa: CASSYGRGSYAEQYF
CDR3nt: TGTGCCAGCAGTTACGGGCGGGGGAGCTACGCCGAGCAGTACTTC

len: 15
j_gene: TRBJ2-7
d_gene: TRBD2
abundance: many
v_gene: TRBV12-3/TRBV12-4
CDR3aa: CASTLSGGYAYEQYF
CDR3nt: TGTGCCAGCACCCTTAGCGGGGGGTATGCCTACGAGCAGTACTTC

len: 13
j_gene: TRBJ1-2
d_gene: TRBD1
abundance: .
v_gene: TRBV5-1
CDR3aa: CASSSGQGDGYTF
CDR3nt: TGCGCCAGCAGCTCCGGACAGGGAGATGGCTACACCTTC

len: 12
j_gene: TRBJ1-1
d_gene: .
abundance: .
v_gene: TRBV20-1
CDR3aa: CSARVDRPEAFF
CDR3nt: TGCAGTGCTAGAGTTGACCGTCCTGAAGCTTTCTTT

len: 13
j_gene: TRBJ2-7
d_gene: TRBD1
abundance: .
v_gene: TRBV5-1
CDR3aa: CASSEDRVYEQYF
CDR3nt: TGCGCCAGCAGCGAGGACAGGGTGTACGAGCAGTACTTC

len: 12
j_gene: TRBJ2-3
d_gene: .
abundance: many
v_gene: TRBV7-9
CDR3aa: CASRPEGDTQYF
CDR3nt: TGTGCCAGCAGGCCCGAGGGAGATACGCAGTATTTT

len: 18
j_gene: TRBJ2-1
d_gene: TRBD2
abundance: few
v_gene: TRBV5-1
CDR3aa: CASSSDPRSAGVDNEQFF
CDR3nt: TGCGCCAGCAGCTCAGACCCGCGGTCAGCGGGGGTCGACAATGAGCAGTTCTTC

len: 14
j_gene: TRBJ1-3
d_gene: .
abundance: few
v_gene: TRBV15
CDR3aa: CATSPIRSGNTIYF
CDR3nt: TGTGCCACCAGCCCCATACGATCTGGAAACACCATATATTTT

len: 15
j_gene: TRBJ1-2
d_gene: .
abundance: many
v_gene: TRBV6-5
CDR3aa: CASSYSPRGLDGYTF
CDR3nt: TGTGCCAGCAGTTACTCTCCTAGGGGTCTGGACGGCTACACCTTC

len: 15
j_gene: TRBJ2-3
d_gene: TRBD2
abundance: few
v_gene: TRBV19
CDR3aa: CASSIVAGAFDTQYF
CDR3nt: TGTGCCAGTAGTATTGTAGCGGGGGCCTTCGATACGCAGTATTTT

len: 17
j_gene: TRBJ1-3
d_gene: TRBD1
abundance: .
v_gene: TRBV7-9
CDR3aa: CASSDTIRQGVRHTIYF
CDR3nt: TGTGCCAGCAGCGACACCATTCGACAGGGGGTACGACACACCATATATTTT

len: 18
j_gene: TRBJ2-2
d_gene: .
abundance: .
v_gene: TRBV7-9
CDR3aa: CASSSTLQDRTRTGELFF
CDR3nt: TGTGCCAGCAGCTCAACCCTACAGGACCGAACACGCACCGGGGAGCTGTTTTTT

len: 14
j_gene: TRBJ2-1
d_gene: .
abundance: many
v_gene: TRBV10-3
CDR3aa: CAISDNKGSDEQFF
CDR3nt: TGTGCCATCAGTGATAATAAGGGGTCGGATGAGCAGTTCTTC

len: 18
j_gene: TRBJ1-1
d_gene: TRBD1
abundance: few
v_gene: TRBV4-3
CDR3aa: CASSLARGTGGANTEAFF
CDR3nt: TGCGCCAGCAGCCTCGCGCGAGGGACAGGGGGCGCGAACACTGAAGCTTTCTTT

len: 14
j_gene: TRBJ2-7
d_gene: TRBD1
abundance: few
v_gene: TRBV15
CDR3aa: CATSRDRGPYEQYF
CDR3nt: TGTGCCACCAGCAGGGACAGGGGTCCCTACGAGCAGTACTTC

len: 15
j_gene: TRBJ1-5
d_gene: TRBD1
abundance: few
v_gene: TRBV19
CDR3aa: CASSTPDRGNQPQHF
CDR3nt: TGTGCCAGTAGTACCCCAGACAGGGGTAATCAGCCCCAGCATTTT

len: 14
j_gene: TRBJ1-6
d_gene: TRBD1
abundance: .
v_gene: TRBV25-1
CDR3aa: CASREGTGASPLHF
CDR3nt: TGTGCCAGCAGGGAAGGGACAGGGGCTTCACCCCTCCACTTT

len: 11
j_gene: TRBJ2-3
d_gene: .
abundance: few
v_gene: TRBV2
CDR3aa: CASSVTDTQYF
CDR3nt: TGTGCCAGCAGTGTAACAGATACGCAGTATTTT

len: 16
j_gene: TRBJ1-2
d_gene: .
abundance: few
v_gene: TRBV4-3
CDR3aa: CASSQVETVRDSGYTF
CDR3nt: TGCGCCAGCAGCCAAGTTGAGACAGTGAGGGATTCTGGCTACACCTTC

len: 15
j_gene: TRBJ1-4
d_gene: .
abundance: many
v_gene: TRBV4-1
CDR3aa: CASSQAGTANEKLFF
CDR3nt: TGCGCCAGCAGCCAAGCAGGAACTGCTAATGAAAAACTGTTTTTT

len: 16
j_gene: TRBJ2-1
d_gene: TRBD2
abundance: many
v_gene: TRBV9
CDR3aa: CASSEGGGGSYNEQFF
CDR3nt: TGTGCCAGCAGTGAAGGAGGCGGGGGTAGCTACAATGAGCAGTTCTTC

len: 15
j_gene: TRBJ2-2
d_gene: .
abundance: .
v_gene: TRBV28
CDR3aa: CASSPSVGSTGELFF
CDR3nt: TGTGCCAGCAGCCCCTCGGTGGGAAGCACCGGGGAGCTGTTTTTT

len: 16
j_gene: TRBJ1-1
d_gene: TRBD1
abundance: many
v_gene: TRBV6-5
CDR3aa: CASSYSTTGLNTEAFF
CDR3nt: TGTGCCAGCAGTTATTCCACGACAGGGCTGAACACTGAAGCTTTCTTT

len: 13
j_gene: TRBJ2-7
d_gene: .
abundance: many
v_gene: TRBV7-3
CDR3aa: CASSLVGTSEQYF
CDR3nt: TGTGCCAGCAGCTTAGTGGGGACAAGCGAGCAGTACTTC

len: 15
j_gene: TRBJ1-2
d_gene: TRBD1
abundance: many
v_gene: TRBV12-3/TRBV12-4
CDR3aa: CASSLERQGHYGYTF
CDR3nt: TGTGCCAGCAGTTTAGAAAGACAGGGCCACTATGGCTACACCTTC

len: 15
j_gene: TRBJ2-3
d_gene: .
abundance: many
v_gene: TRBV2
CDR3aa: CASTRGRGATDTQYF
CDR3nt: TGTGCCAGCACACGGGGCAGGGGAGCCACAGATACGCAGTATTTT

len: 16
j_gene: TRBJ2-7
d_gene: TRBD2
abundance: many
v_gene: TRBV15
CDR3aa: CATSRLSGTSGYEQYF
CDR3nt: TGTGCCACCAGCAGACTCTCCGGGACTAGCGGCTACGAGCAGTACTTC

len: 19
j_gene: TRBJ2-6
d_gene: TRBD1
abundance: few
v_gene: TRBV23-1
CDR3aa: CASYQTAGQAMSGANVLTF
CDR3nt: TGCGCCAGCTATCAGACCGCCGGACAGGCGATGTCTGGGGCCAACGTCCTGACTTTC

len: 15
j_gene: TRBJ1-5
d_gene: TRBD1
abundance: few
v_gene: TRBV20-1
CDR3aa: CSATRSGGGNQPQHF
CDR3nt: TGCAGTGCGACCCGGTCAGGGGGAGGCAATCAGCCCCAGCATTTT

len: 11
j_gene: TRBJ1-3
d_gene: .
abundance: .
v_gene: TRBV6-5
CDR3aa: CASSRGNTIYF
CDR3nt: TGTGCCAGCAGCCGAGGAAACACCATATATTTT

len: 16
j_gene: TRBJ2-1
d_gene: TRBD2
abundance: .
v_gene: TRBV5-5
CDR3aa: CASSRGTSGTYNEQFF
CDR3nt: TGTGCCAGCAGCCGCGGGACTAGCGGGACTTACAATGAGCAGTTCTTC

len: 12
j_gene: TRBJ1-2
d_gene: TRBD1
abundance: many
v_gene: TRBV20-1
CDR3aa: CSANGQGDGYTF
CDR3nt: TGCAGTGCAAACGGACAGGGGGATGGCTACACCTTC

len: 13
j_gene: TRBJ2-3
d_gene: TRBD2
abundance: .
v_gene: TRBV24-1
CDR3aa: CATMGGAPDTQYF
CDR3nt: TGTGCCACCATGGGAGGGGCGCCGGATACGCAGTATTTT

len: 12
j_gene: TRBJ2-5
d_gene: TRBD2
abundance: few
v_gene: TRBV29-1
CDR3aa: CSVSSGRQTQYF
CDR3nt: TGCAGCGTGTCTAGCGGGCGACAGACCCAGTACTTC

len: 15
j_gene: TRBJ1-6
d_gene: TRBD1
abundance: few
v_gene: TRBV25-1
CDR3aa: CASQPRTGGNSPLHF
CDR3nt: TGTGCCAGTCAGCCAAGGACAGGGGGAAATTCACCCCTCCACTTT

len: 16
j_gene: TRBJ2-3
d_gene: TRBD2
abundance: many
v_gene: TRBV12-3/TRBV12-4
CDR3aa: CASSPPGRGGVDTQYF
CDR3nt: TGTGCCAGCAGTCCCCCCGGGCGGGGGGGCGTTGATACGCAGTATTTT

len: 12
j_gene: TRBJ2-7
d_gene: .
abundance: few
v_gene: TRBV10-2
CDR3aa: CASSESSYEQYF
CDR3nt: TGCGCCAGCAGTGAGTCCAGCTACGAGCAGTACTTC

len: 14
j_gene: TRBJ2-5
d_gene: .
abundance: few
v_gene: TRBV19
CDR3aa: CASSASGIQETQYF
CDR3nt: TGTGCCAGTAGTGCGTCAGGGATCCAAGAGACCCAGTACTTC

len: 14
j_gene: TRBJ1-1
d_gene: .
abundance: .
v_gene: TRBV19
CDR3aa: CASSSGSFRTEAFF
CDR3nt: TGTGCCAGTAGTTCTGGGTCGTTTAGAACTGAAGCTTTCTTT

len: 14
j_gene: TRBJ2-7
d_gene: .
abundance: many
v_gene: TRBV4-2
CDR3aa: CASSPLDSAGEQYF
CDR3nt: TGTGCCAGCAGCCCCTTGGACTCCGCGGGGGAGCAGTACTTC

len: 16
j_gene: TRBJ2-1
d_gene: TRBD2
abundance: many
v_gene: TRBV14
CDR3aa: CASRPNSGLALDEQFF
CDR3nt: TGTGCCAGCAGACCCAACTCGGGACTAGCTTTAGATGAGCAGTTCTTC

len: 16
j_gene: TRBJ1-1
d_gene: TRBD1
abundance: many
v_gene: TRBV10-3
CDR3aa: CAISESPTGLNTEAFF
CDR3nt: TGTGCCATCAGTGAGTCCCCGACAGGGTTGAACACTGAAGCTTTCTTT

len: 12
j_gene: TRBJ1-2
d_gene: .
abundance: many
v_gene: TRBV29-1
CDR3aa: CSAYRDGYGYTF
CDR3nt: TGCAGCGCTTACAGGGACGGGTATGGCTACACCTTC

len: 18
j_gene: TRBJ2-1
d_gene: .
abundance: few
v_gene: TRBV18
CDR3aa: CASSPRGMGTTGENEQFF
CDR3nt: TGTGCCAGCTCACCAAGGGGTATGGGGACCACAGGTGAGAATGAGCAGTTCTTC

len: 11
j_gene: TRBJ2-7
d_gene: .
abundance: many
v_gene: TRBV28
CDR3aa: CASSTYYEQYF
CDR3nt: TGTGCCAGCAGTACCTACTACGAGCAGTACTTC

len: 11
j_gene: TRBJ2-7
d_gene: .
abundance: many
v_gene: TRBV20-1
CDR3aa: CSARGAYEQYF
CDR3nt: TGCAGTGCTAGAGGGGCTTACGAGCAGTACTTC

len: 12
j_gene: TRBJ2-7
d_gene: .
abundance: .
v_gene: TRBV20-1
CDR3aa: CSARPTVYEQYF
CDR3nt: TGCAGTGCTAGACCGACGGTCTACGAGCAGTACTTC

len: 16
j_gene: TRBJ1-3
d_gene: .
abundance: .
v_gene: TRBV7-8
CDR3aa: CASSSRGQLSGNTIYF
CDR3nt: TGTGCCAGCAGCTCACGTGGACAGCTCTCTGGAAACACCATATATTTT

len: 14
j_gene: TRBJ1-2
d_gene: .
abundance: few
v_gene: TRBV15
CDR3aa: CATSRDVGGYGYTF
CDR3nt: TGTGCCACCAGCAGAGATGTCGGGGGGTATGGCTACACCTTC

len: 14
j_gene: TRBJ1-4
d_gene: .
abundance: few
v_gene: TRBV29-1
CDR3aa: CSVAGQSFGEKLFF
CDR3nt: TGCAGCGTTGCAGGACAGAGTTTTGGTGAAAAACTGTTTTTT

len: 17
j_gene: TRBJ1-5
d_gene: .
abundance: many
v_gene: TRBV7-9
CDR3aa: CASSLEPVGLSNQPQHF
CDR3nt: TGTGCCAGCAGCTTAGAGCCTGTCGGCCTTAGCAATCAGCCCCAGCATTTT

len: 14
j_gene: TRBJ2-7
d_gene: TRBD2
abundance: few
v_gene: TRBV20-1
CDR3aa: CSAPPGLAFSEQYF
CDR3nt: TGCAGTGCTCCTCCGGGACTAGCTTTTAGCGAGCAGTACTTC

len: 16
j_gene: TRBJ2-1
d_gene: .
abundance: few
v_gene: TRBV20-1
CDR3aa: CSARGAGSSSYNEQFF
CDR3nt: TGCAGTGCTAGGGGGGCTGGCAGTAGCTCCTACAATGAGCAGTTCTTC